The 6 T cell receptor beta chains below come from one sample, sequenced in a study of CXCR3-negative and CXCR3-positive naive CD8 T cells. Their antigens remain unidentified. General study points: TRB CDR3s were more hydrophobic in CXCR3-positive than in CXCR3-negative naive cells.

Preparation of TRB cDNA libraries relied on 5' RACE carrying UMI labels. TCRdb reprocessed the 5' RACE reads, keeping one entry per CDR3 protein, no DNA. The sample totals more than 70,000 distinct CDR3 sequences. Sequencing used naive CXCR3+ CD8+ T cells from blood. Subset given: CD45RO-CCR7+CD27+CD95- naive CD8+ T cells expressing CXCR3 (TNR3+). The receptors come from a human donor in good health. Some clones in this sample may be carry-over from other donors' samples.

V is TRBV29-1 and J is TRBJ2-5; TCRdb designates TRBD1, a call that cannot be tested without DNA. The CDR3 loop spans 12 amino acids. Per the germline V gene, CDR1 is SQVTM and CDR2 is ANQGSEA. Here the CDR3 reads CSVWDRQETQYF.

The gene calls are TRBV28 and TRBJ2-1; TCRdb names TRBD2, which stays unverified in the absence of DNA. This CDR3 has 19 residues. Germline V gene lookup returns CDR1 MDHEN and CDR2 SYDVKM. The CDR3: CASSLPTSGGGSSYNEQFF.

The genes are TRBV5-5 and TRBJ2-5. CDR1 SGHKS and CDR2 YYEKEE come from the germline V gene (reference sequence). The CDR3 runs 12 residues. The chain's CDR3 is CASSLRTETQYF.

V and J are TRBV29-1 and TRBJ1-4. The germline CDR1 and CDR2 sequences are SQVTM and ANQGSEA. There are 15 residues in the CDR3. The CDR3 sequence is CSVEEGQKVGEKLFF.

The gene calls are TRBV29-1 and TRBJ2-3; TCRdb outputs TRBD2, but without DNA this stays unchecked. Germline V gives CDR1 SQVTM, CDR2 ANQGSEA. The CDR3 has 16 residues. The CDR3 sequence is CSVEQLAGGFSDTQYF.

The gene calls are TRBV5-6 and TRBJ2-5; checking the TCRdb D call of TRBD1 is not possible without DNA. Germline V gives CDR1 SGHDT, CDR2 YYEEEE. CDR3 length equals 14 residues. CDR3 residues: CASSLWDDQETQYF.